This T cell receptor (beta chain) was retrieved from a study of neurological immune-mediated disorders. Time point meaning: technical triplicate 3. Libraries used 2 million unsorted PBMCs kept frozen in RNAlater. With 10-nucleotide random UMIs included, cDNA was synthesized by 5'RACE. TCRdb independently ran MiXCR on the 5' RACE reads; one entry per CDR3 protein. The table has 45,000 or so distinct CDR3 sequences, approximately 21% seen once. This clonotype was observed at least ten times. The CDR3 has 14 residues. With 5 bases removed from V and 8 bases from J, the gap between germline ends came to 16 bases. Germline V gene sequence: CDR1 MGHRA, CDR2 YSYEKL.

This clonotype originated in a man aged 60 to 75 with HTLV-1-associated myelopathy (HAM/TSP). The gene calls are TRBV4-1 and TRBJ2-1; TRBD2 is a possible D gene (5 bases). Sample: PBMCs. The CDR3 loop reads CASSGFLAGYEQFF. CDR3 DNA: TGCGCCAGCAGCGGGTTTCTAGCCGGCTATGAGCAGTTCTTC.